A selection of T cell receptor beta chains follows, all from one sample in a study of blood T cells in healthy people across ages. TCRdb re-analysed the 5' RACE reads in MiXCR, keeping a single row per CDR3 protein. The repertoire has 900,000 to 950,000 distinct CDR3 sequences, around 29% of them found once; the top ten carry about 9.4%. These sequences were also reported in another study, on T cells of mothers and their children.

Sequencing used blood. The receptors stem from a middle-aged woman in good health. Each CDR3 is given with its conserved first and last residue. The D gene is left open where the match is weak. The size entry is marked missing in some rows and otherwise reads once, few, many or a size class.

abundance | d_gene | j_gene | v_gene | CDR3aa | CDR3nt
few | - | TRBJ2-7 | TRBV28 | CASKEVEGVPYEQYF | TGTGCCAGCAAGGAGGTGGAGGGGGTACCCTACGAGCAGTACTTC
- | TRBD1 | TRBJ2-5 | TRBV10-3 | CAISGVPGQKETQYF | TGTGCCATCAGTGGGGTCCCGGGACAGAAAGAGACCCAGTACTTC
few | TRBD2 | TRBJ2-1 | TRBV12-3/TRBV12-4 | CASSISSGNYNEQFF | TGTGCCAGCAGTATATCTAGCGGGAACTACAATGAGCAGTTCTTC
- | - | TRBJ1-6 | TRBV14 | CACSQDKGFSPLHF | TGTGCCTGCAGCCAGGACAAAGGGTTTTCACCCCTCCACTTT
many | TRBD2 | TRBJ2-5 | TRBV7-2 | CASSLDTTSGGETQYF | TGTGCCAGCAGCTTAGACACGACTAGCGGAGGAGAGACCCAGTACTTC
- | - | TRBJ2-4 | TRBV18 | CASSLGSGQNIQYF | TGTGCCAGCTCACTGGGATCGGGGCAAAACATTCAGTACTTC
- | - | TRBJ1-1 | TRBV20-1 | CSARDPVIGNTEAFF | TGCAGTGCTAGAGACCCAGTCATAGGTAACACTGAAGCTTTCTTT
few | - | TRBJ2-3 | TRBV12-3/TRBV12-4 | CASRRLAGDTQYF | TGTGCCAGCAGAAGGCTAGCAGGAGATACGCAGTATTTT
few | - | TRBJ1-2 | TRBV7-2 | CASNLCGGRSYGYTF | TGTGCCAGCAACCTGTGCGGGGGGCGAAGCTATGGCTACACCTTC
many | - | TRBJ2-5 | TRBV24-1 | CATSDYFQETQYF | TGTGCCACCAGTGACTACTTTCAAGAGACCCAGTACTTC
many | - | TRBJ2-3 | TRBV7-2 | CASSFSSTSTDTQYF | TGTGCCAGCAGCTTCTCATCGACTAGCACAGATACGCAGTATTTT
- | TRBD1 | TRBJ1-1 | TRBV29-1 | CSVGDRGNTEAFF | TGCAGCGTTGGGGACAGGGGGAACACTGAAGCTTTCTTT
few | - | TRBJ1-2 | TRBV4-3 | CASSRLQESGYGYTF | TGCGCCAGCAGCCGCCTACAGGAATCAGGCTATGGCTACACCTTC
- | TRBD2 | TRBJ2-1 | TRBV5-1 | CASSQAGGKFF | TGCGCCAGCAGCCAAGCGGGGGGGAAGTTCTTC
- | TRBD2 | TRBJ2-5 | TRBV5-1 | CASKTSGRQETQYF | TGCGCCAGCAAGACTAGCGGCCGACAAGAGACCCAGTACTTC
many | TRBD1 | TRBJ1-2 | TRBV6-6 | CASSATDRGGGYTF | TGTGCCAGCAGTGCCACCGACAGGGGAGGCGGCTACACCTTC
- | - | TRBJ2-2 | TRBV28 | CAILQDNTGELFF | TGTGCCATCCTTCAGGATAACACCGGGGAGCTGTTTTTT
- | TRBD2 | TRBJ2-5 | TRBV7-7 | CASSLERGTYQETQYF | TGTGCTAGCAGCTTAGAGCGGGGGACCTACCAAGAGACCCAGTACTTC
- | - | TRBJ2-1 | TRBV5-1 | CASSLTGVYYNEQFF | TGCGCCAGCAGCTTGACGGGGGTATACTACAATGAGCAGTTCTTC
- | - | TRBJ1-1 | TRBV4-1 | CASSQELGVGTEAFF | TGCGCCAGCAGCCAAGAATTGGGGGTCGGGACTGAAGCTTTCTTT
- | - | TRBJ1-4 | TRBV4-2 | CASSQGGGNEKLFF | TGTGCCAGCAGCCAGGGGGGAGGAAATGAAAAACTGTTTTTT
- | - | TRBJ1-5 | TRBV11-1 | CASGENNDQPQHF | TGTGCCAGCGGCGAGAACAATGATCAGCCCCAGCATTTT
- | - | TRBJ2-5 | TRBV10-3 | CASSDPVQETQYF | TGTGCCAGCAGTGACCCCGTACAAGAGACCCAGTACTTC
many | - | TRBJ2-7 | TRBV20-1 | CSVPGSGSYEQYF | TGCAGTGTCCCAGGGTCGGGCTCCTACGAGCAGTACTTC
many | - | TRBJ2-7 | TRBV29-1 | CSVSQPGYEQYF | TGCAGCGTTTCCCAGCCGGGCTACGAGCAGTACTTC
many | TRBD1 | TRBJ1-4 | TRBV28 | CASSPPGQGNEKLFF | TGTGCCAGCAGTCCACCGGGACAGGGGAATGAAAAACTGTTTTTT
many | TRBD2 | TRBJ2-1 | TRBV7-2 | CASRLGGGSSYNEQFF | TGTGCCAGCAGACTAGGCGGGGGGAGCTCCTACAATGAGCAGTTCTTC
- | - | TRBJ1-1 | TRBV9 | CASSPGGELTEAFF | TGTGCCAGCAGCCCCGGGGGGGAGTTGACTGAAGCTTTCTTT